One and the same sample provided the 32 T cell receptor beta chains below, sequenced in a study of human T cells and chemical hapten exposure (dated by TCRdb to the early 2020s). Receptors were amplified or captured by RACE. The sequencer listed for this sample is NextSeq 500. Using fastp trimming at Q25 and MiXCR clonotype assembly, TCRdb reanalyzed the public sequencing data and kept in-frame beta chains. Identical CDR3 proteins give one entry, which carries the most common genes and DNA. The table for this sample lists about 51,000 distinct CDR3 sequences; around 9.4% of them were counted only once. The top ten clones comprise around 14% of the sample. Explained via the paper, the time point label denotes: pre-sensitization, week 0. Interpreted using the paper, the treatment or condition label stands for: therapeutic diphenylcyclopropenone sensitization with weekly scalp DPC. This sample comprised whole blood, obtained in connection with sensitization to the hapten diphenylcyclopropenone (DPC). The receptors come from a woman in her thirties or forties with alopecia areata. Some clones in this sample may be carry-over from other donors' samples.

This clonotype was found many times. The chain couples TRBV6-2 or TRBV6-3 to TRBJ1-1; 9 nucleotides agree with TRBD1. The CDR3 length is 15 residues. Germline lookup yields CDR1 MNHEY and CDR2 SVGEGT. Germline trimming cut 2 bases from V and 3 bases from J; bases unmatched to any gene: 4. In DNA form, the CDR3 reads TGTGCCAGCAGTTACCTGGACAGGGGAGACACTGAAGCTTTCTTT. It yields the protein CASSYLDRGDTEAFF.

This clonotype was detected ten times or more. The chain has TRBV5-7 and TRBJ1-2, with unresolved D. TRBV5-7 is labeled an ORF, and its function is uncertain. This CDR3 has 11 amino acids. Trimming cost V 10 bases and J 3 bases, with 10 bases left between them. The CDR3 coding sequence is TGTGCCGTTCGCGGGGACTATGGCTACACCTTC. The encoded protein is CAVRGDYGYTF.

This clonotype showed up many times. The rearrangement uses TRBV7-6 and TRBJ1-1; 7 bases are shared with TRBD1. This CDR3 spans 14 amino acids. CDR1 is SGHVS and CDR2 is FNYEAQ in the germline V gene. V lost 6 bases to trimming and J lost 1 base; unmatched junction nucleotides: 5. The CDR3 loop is CASRNRGPNTEAFF. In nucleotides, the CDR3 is TGTGCCAGCAGAAACAGGGGCCCGAACACTGAAGCTTTCTTT.

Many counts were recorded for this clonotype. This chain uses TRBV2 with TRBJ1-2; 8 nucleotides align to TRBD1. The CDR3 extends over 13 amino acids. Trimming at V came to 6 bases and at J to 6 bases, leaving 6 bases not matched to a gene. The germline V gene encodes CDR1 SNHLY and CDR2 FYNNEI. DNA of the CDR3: TGTGCCAGCAGCCGACAGGGGTACGATGGCTACACCTTC. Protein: CASSRQGYDGYTF.

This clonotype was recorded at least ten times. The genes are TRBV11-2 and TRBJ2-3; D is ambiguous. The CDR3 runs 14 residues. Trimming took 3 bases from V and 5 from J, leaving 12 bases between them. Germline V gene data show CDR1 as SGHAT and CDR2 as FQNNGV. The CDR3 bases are TGTGCCAGCAGCTTTAATTCCGCGGTAGATACGCAGTATTTT. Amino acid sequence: CASSFNSAVDTQYF.

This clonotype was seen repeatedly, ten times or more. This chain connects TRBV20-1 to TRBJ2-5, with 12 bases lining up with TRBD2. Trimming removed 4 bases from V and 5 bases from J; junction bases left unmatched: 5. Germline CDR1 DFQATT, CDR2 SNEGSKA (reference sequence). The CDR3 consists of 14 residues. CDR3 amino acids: CSATSGGAGETQYF. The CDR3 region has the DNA TGCAGTGCTACTAGCGGGGGGGCCGGCGAGACCCAGTACTTC.

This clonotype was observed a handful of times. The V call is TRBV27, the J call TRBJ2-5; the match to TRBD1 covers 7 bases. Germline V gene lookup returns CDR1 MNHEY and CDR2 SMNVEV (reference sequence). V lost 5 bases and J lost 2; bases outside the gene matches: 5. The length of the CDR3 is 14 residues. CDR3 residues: CASSGDRAQETQYF. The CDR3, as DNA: TGTGCCAGCAGTGGCGACAGGGCTCAAGAGACCCAGTACTTC.

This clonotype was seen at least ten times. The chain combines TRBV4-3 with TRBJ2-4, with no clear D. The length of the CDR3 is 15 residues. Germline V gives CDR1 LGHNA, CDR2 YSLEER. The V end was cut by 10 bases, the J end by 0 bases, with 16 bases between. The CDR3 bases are TGCGCCAACCCCCGACGGCCCCTAGCCAAAAACATTCAGTACTTC. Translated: CANPRRPLAKNIQYF.

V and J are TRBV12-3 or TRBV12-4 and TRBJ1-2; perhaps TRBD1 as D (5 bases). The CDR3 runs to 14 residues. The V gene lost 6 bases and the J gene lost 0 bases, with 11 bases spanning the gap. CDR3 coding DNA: TGTGCCAGCAGGCACAGGAGTTCTAACTATGGCTACACCTTC. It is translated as CASRHRSSNYGYTF.

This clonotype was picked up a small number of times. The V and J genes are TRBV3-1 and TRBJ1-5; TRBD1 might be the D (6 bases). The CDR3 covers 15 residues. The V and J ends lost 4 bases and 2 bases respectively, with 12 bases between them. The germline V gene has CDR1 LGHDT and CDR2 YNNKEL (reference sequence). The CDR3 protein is CASSPDSSGNQPQHF. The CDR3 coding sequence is TGTGCCAGCAGCCCGGACAGTTCGGGCAATCAGCCCCAGCATTTT.

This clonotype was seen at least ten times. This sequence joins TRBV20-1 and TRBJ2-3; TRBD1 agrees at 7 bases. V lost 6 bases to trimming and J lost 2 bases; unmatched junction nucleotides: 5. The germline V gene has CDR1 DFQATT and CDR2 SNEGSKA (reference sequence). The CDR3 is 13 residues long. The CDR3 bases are TGCAGTGCAACGACAGGGCCCACAGATACGCAGTATTTT. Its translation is CSATTGPTDTQYF.

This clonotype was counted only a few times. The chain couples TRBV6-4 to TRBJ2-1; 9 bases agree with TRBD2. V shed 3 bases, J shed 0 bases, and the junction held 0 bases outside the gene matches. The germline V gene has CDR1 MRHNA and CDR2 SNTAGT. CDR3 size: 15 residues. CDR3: CASSERGGSYNEQFF. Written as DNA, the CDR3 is TGTGCCAGCAGTGAGCGGGGGGGCTCCTACAATGAGCAGTTCTTC.

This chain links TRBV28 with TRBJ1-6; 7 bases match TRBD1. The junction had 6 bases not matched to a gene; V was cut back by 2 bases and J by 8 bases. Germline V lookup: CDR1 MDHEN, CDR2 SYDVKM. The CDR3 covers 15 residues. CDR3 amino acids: CASSLLDREDSPLHF. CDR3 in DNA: TGTGCCAGCAGTTTACTCGACAGGGAGGATTCACCCCTCCACTTT.

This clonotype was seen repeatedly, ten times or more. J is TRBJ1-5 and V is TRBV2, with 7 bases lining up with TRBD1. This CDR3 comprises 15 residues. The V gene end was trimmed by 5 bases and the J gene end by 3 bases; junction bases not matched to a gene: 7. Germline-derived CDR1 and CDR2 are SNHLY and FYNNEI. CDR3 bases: TGTGCCAGCAGTATCAGGACAGGTTACAATCAGCCCCAGCATTTT. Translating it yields CASSIRTGYNQPQHF.

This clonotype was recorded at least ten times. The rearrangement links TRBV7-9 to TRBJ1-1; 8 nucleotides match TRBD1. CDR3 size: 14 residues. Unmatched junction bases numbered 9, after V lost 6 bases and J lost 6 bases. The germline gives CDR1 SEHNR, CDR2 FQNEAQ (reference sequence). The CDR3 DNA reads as TGTGCCAGCAGGCCCGGACAGGGAAGCTCTGAAGCTTTCTTT. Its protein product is CASRPGQGSSEAFF.

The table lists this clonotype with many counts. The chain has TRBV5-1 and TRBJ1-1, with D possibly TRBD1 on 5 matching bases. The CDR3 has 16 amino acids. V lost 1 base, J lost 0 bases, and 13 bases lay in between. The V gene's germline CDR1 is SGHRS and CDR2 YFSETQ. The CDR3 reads CASSLYSGGVNTEAFF. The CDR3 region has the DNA TGCGCCAGCAGCTTGTATTCTGGGGGGGTGAACACTGAAGCTTTCTTT.

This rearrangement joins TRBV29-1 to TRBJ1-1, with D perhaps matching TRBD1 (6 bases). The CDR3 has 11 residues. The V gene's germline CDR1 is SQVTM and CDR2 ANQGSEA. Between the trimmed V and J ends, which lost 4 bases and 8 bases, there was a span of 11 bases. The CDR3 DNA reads TGCAGCGTTGTCCGGACAGACGAAGCTTTCTTT. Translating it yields CSVVRTDEAFF.

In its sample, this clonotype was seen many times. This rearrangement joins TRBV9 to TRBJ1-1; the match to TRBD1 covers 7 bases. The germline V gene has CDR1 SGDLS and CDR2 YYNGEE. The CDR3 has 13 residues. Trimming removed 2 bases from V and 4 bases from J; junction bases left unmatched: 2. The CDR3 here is CASSVGQATEAFF. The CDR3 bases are TGTGCCAGCAGCGTCGGACAGGCCACTGAAGCTTTCTTT.

This CDR3 reads CAIGPWANQPQHF. The CDR3, as DNA: TGTGCCATCGGCCCCTGGGCCAATCAGCCCCAGCATTTT. V gene TRBV6-2 or TRBV6-3 combines with J gene TRBJ1-5; D unclear. There are 13 residues in the CDR3. The ends were cut back, 10 bases at V and 3 bases at J, with 13 bases in the middle. The germline V gene encodes CDR1 MNHEY and CDR2 SVGEGT.

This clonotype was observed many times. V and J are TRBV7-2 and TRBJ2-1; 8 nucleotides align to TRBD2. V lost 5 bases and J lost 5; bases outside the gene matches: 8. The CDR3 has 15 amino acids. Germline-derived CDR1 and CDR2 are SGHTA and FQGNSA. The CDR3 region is CASSPWRGVHNEQFF. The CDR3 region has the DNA TGTGCCAGCAGCCCTTGGCGGGGGGTCCACAATGAGCAGTTCTTC.

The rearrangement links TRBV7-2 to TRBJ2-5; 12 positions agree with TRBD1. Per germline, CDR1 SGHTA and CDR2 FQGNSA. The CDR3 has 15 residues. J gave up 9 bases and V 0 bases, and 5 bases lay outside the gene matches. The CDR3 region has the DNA TGTGCCAGCAGCTTAGCGCCGGGACAGGGGGCGGCCCAGTACTTC. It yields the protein CASSLAPGQGAAQYF. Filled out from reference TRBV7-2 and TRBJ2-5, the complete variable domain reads GAGVSQSPSNKVTEKGKDVELRCDPISGHTALYWYRQSLGQGLEFLIYFQGNSAPDKSGLPSDRFSAERTGGSVSTLTIQRTQQEDSAVYLCASSLAPGQGAAQYFGPGTRLLVL.

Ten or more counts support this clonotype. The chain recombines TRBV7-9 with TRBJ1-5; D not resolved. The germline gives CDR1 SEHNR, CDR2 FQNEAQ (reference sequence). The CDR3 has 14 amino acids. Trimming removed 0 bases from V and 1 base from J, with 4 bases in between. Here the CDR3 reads CASSLAGSNQPQHF. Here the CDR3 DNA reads TGTGCCAGCAGCTTAGCCGGAAGCAATCAGCCCCAGCATTTT.

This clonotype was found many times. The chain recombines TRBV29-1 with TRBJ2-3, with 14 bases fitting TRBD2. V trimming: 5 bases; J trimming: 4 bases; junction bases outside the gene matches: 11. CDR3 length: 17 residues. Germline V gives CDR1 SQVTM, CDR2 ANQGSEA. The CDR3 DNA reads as TGCAGCGTTCCACCGGGACTAGCGGGGGCTGACGCAGATACGCAGTATTTT. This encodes CSVPPGLAGADADTQYF.

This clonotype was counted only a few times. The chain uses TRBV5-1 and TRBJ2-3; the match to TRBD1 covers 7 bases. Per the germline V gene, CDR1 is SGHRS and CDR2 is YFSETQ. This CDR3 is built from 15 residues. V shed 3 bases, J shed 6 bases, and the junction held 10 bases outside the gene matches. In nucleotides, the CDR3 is TGCGCCAGCAGCTGGGGACAGTCCAGGTTGGATACGCAGTATTTT. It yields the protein CASSWGQSRLDTQYF.

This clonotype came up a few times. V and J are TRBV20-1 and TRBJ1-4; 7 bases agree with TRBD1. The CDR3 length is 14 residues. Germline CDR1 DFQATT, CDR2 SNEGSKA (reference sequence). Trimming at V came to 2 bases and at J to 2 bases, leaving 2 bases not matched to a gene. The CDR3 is CSARPGQTNEKLFF. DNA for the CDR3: TGCAGTGCTAGACCGGGACAGACTAATGAAAAACTGTTTTTT.

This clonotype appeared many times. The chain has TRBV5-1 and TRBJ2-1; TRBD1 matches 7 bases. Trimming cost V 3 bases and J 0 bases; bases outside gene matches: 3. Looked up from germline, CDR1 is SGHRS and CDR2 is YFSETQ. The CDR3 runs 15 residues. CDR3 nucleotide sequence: TGCGCCAGCAGCTGGGACAGCACCTCCTACAATGAGCAGTTCTTC. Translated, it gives CASSWDSTSYNEQFF.

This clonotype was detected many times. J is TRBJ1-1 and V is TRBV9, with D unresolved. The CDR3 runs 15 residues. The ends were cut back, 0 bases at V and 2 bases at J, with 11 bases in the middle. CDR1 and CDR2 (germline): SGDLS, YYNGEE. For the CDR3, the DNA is TGTGCCAGCAGCGTAGTATCGAGACTAAACACTGAAGCTTTCTTT. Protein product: CASSVVSRLNTEAFF.

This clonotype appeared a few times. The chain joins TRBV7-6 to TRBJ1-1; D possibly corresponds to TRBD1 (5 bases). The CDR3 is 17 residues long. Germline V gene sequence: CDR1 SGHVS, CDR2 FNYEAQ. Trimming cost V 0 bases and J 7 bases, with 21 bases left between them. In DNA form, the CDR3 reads TGTGCCAGCAGCTTAGCGCAAGACAGAATGGGGCTCAATGAAGCTTTCTTT. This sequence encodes CASSLAQDRMGLNEAFF.

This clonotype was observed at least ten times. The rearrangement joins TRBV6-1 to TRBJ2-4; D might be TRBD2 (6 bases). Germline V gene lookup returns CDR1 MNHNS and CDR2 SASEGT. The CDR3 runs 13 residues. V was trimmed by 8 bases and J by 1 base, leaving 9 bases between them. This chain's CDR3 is CASAGSAKNIQYF. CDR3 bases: TGTGCCAGCGCCGGGAGTGCCAAAAACATTCAGTACTTC.

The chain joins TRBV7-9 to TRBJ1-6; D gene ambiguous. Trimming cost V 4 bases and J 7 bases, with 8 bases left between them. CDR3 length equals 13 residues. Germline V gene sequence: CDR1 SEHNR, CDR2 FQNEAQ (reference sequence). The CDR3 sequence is CASSSEANSPLHF. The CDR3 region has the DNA TGTGCCAGCAGCTCAGAGGCAAATTCACCCCTCCACTTT. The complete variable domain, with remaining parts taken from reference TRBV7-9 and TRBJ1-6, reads DTGVSQNPRHKITKRGQNVTFRCDPISEHNRLYWYRQTLGQGPEFLTYFQNEAQLEKSRLLSDRFSAERPKGSFSTLEIQRTEQGDSAMYLCASSSEANSPLHFGNGTRLTVT.

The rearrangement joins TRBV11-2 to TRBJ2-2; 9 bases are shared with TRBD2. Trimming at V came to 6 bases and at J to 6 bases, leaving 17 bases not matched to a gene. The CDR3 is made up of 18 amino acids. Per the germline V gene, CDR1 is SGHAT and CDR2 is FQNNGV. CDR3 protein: CASRRGSSGGREAGELFF. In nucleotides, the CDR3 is TGTGCCAGCAGGCGAGGCAGTAGCGGGGGCAGAGAGGCCGGGGAGCTGTTTTTT. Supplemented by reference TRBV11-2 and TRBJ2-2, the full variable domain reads EAGVAQSPRYKIIEKRQSVAFWCNPISGHATLYWYQQILGQGPKLLIQFQNNGVVDDSQLPKDRFSAERLKGVDSTLKIQPAKLEDSAVYLCASRRGSSGGREAGELFFGEGSRLTVL.

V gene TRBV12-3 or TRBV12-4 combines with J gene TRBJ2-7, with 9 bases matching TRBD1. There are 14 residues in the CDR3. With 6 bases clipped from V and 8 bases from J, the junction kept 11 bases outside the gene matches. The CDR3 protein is CASSRGQGTSKQYF. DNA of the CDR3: TGTGCCAGCAGCCGGGGACAGGGAACTAGCAAGCAGTACTTC.